The 30 T cell receptor beta chains below come from one sample, sequenced in a study of blood T cell repertoires in COVID-19. Clones were read by immunoSEQ multiplex PCR, and TCRdb kept only the in-frame ones, dropping some. Of 300,000 to 450,000 clones listed, more than 80% were seen once; the top ten hold around 1%. Sequenced: PBMCs or T cells enriched from blood (not recorded which). These receptors all come from a man in his late teens or twenties who had recovered from COVID-19.

This clone was recorded a few times. This chain joins TRBV2 and TRBJ1-6; 9 nucleotides align to TRBD1. Germline assignment: CDR1 SNHLY and CDR2 FYNNEI. The CDR3 runs to 15 residues. With 1 base clipped from V and 7 bases from J, the junction kept 2 bases outside the gene matches. The CDR3 DNA sequence: TGTGCCAGCAGTGAAGTCGGACAGGGGAATTCACCCCTCCACTTT. Translating it yields CASSEVGQGNSPLHF.

The chain combines TRBV5-6 with TRBJ1-6, with 10 positions matching TRBD1. This CDR3 has 16 amino acids. Germline-derived CDR1 and CDR2 are SGHDT and YYEEEE. Unmatched junction bases numbered 6, after V lost 4 bases and J lost 5 bases. This CDR3 reads CASSTPTGGNNSPLHF. DNA of the CDR3: TGTGCCAGCAGCACCCCGACAGGGGGCAATAATTCACCCCTCCACTTT.

The chain carries TRBV7-2 and TRBJ2-1, with D maybe TRBD2 (6 bases). This CDR3 region has 16 residues. V lost 1 base and J 5 bases, leaving 15 bases between the germline ends. Germline V gene data show CDR1 as SGHTA and CDR2 as FQGNSA. The CDR3 bases are TGTGCCAGCAGCTTAGGGGGGGTCACCGTTCACAATGAGCAGTTCTTC. Its translation: CASSLGGVTVHNEQFF.

This chain uses TRBV19 with TRBJ1-1; D gene uncertain. V lost 2 bases, J lost 1 base, and 5 bases lay in between. The CDR3 has 13 residues. Germline V gene data show CDR1 as LNHDA and CDR2 as SQIVND (reference sequence). The CDR3 loop reads CASSIPQNTEAFF. The CDR3 nucleotides read TGTGCCAGTAGTATACCCCAGAACACTGAAGCTTTCTTT.

The CDR3 region is CASSLRGDRSNSPLHF. The CDR3 DNA follows: TGTGCCAGCAGCTTAAGGGGGGACAGATCTAATTCACCCCTCCACTTT. The chain combines TRBV7-8 with TRBJ1-6; 7 positions match TRBD1. Per germline, CDR1 SGHVS and CDR2 FQNEAQ. The CDR3 loop spans 16 amino acids. J lost 6 bases, V lost 2 bases, and 7 bases had no gene match.

This clone was counted once. V gene TRBV30 combines with J gene TRBJ1-4; no definite D call. The CDR3 is made up of 14 amino acids. Germline V gene sequence: CDR1 GTSNPN, CDR2 SVGIG (reference sequence). The germline V and J ends were trimmed by 2 bases and 4 bases, with 11 bases remaining between them. CDR3 sequence (DNA): TGTGCCTGGAGTTCGGGATTCGGTAATGAAAAACTGTTTTTT. This codes for CAWSSGFGNEKLFF.

The rearrangement links TRBV28 to TRBJ2-7, with TRBD1 matching 8 bases. V lost 8 bases to trimming and J lost 1 base; unmatched junction nucleotides: 1. The germline CDR1 and CDR2 sequences are MDHEN and SYDVKM. This CDR3 spans 12 amino acids. CDR3 nucleotide sequence: TGTGCCAGCGGACAGGGATCCTACGAGCAGTACTTC. The encoded protein is CASGQGSYEQYF. Supplemented by reference TRBV28 and TRBJ2-7, the full variable domain reads DVKVTQSSRYLVKRTGEKVFLECVQDMDHENMFWYRQDPGLGLRLIYFSYDVKMKEKGDIPEGYSVSREKKERFSLILESASTNQTSMYLCASGQGSYEQYFGPGTRLTVT.

This sequence joins TRBV7-3 and TRBJ2-5; 7 bases match TRBD2. The germline gives CDR1 SGHTA, CDR2 FQGTGA. V shed 6 bases and J 7 bases; nucleotides not matched to a gene: 8. There are 13 residues in the CDR3. Here the CDR3 reads CASRRSGETTQYF. In DNA, the CDR3 is TGTGCCAGCAGACGGAGCGGGGAGACGACCCAGTACTTC.

This rearrangement joins TRBV11-2 to TRBJ1-5; maybe TRBD1 (6 bases). Germline CDR1 is SGHAT and CDR2 is FQNNGV. Trimming removed 5 bases at V and 4 bases at J, with 9 bases between. CDR3 length: 13 amino acids. This chain's CDR3 is CASSGQQNQPQHF. The CDR3 DNA reads as TGTGCCAGCAGCGGACAGCAAAATCAGCCCCAGCATTTT.

The genes are TRBV5-8 and TRBJ2-3, with D possibly being TRBD2 (5 bases). Per the germline V gene, CDR1 is SGHTS and CDR2 is YDEGEE. With 3 bases removed from V and 5 bases from J, the gap between germline ends came to 7 bases. This CDR3 is built from 12 residues. The CDR3 sequence is CASSYRGDTQYF. The DNA for the CDR3 is TGTGCCAGCAGCTATCGGGGAGATACGCAGTATTTT.

The chain carries TRBV3-1 (or the pseudogene TRBV3-2) and TRBJ2-3, with 8 bases identical to TRBD1. V shed 2 bases and J 0 bases; nucleotides not matched to a gene: 4. The CDR3 extends over 16 amino acids. CDR1 and CDR2 from the germline V gene are LGHDT and YNNKEL (reference sequence). The chain's CDR3 is CASSQPGTGSTDTQYF. The CDR3 nucleotides read TGTGCCAGCAGCCAACCCGGGACAGGAAGCACAGATACGCAGTATTTT.

The gene calls are TRBV5-5 and TRBJ1-1; possible D gene TRBD1, 6 bases. Looked up from germline, CDR1 is SGHKS and CDR2 is YYEKEE (reference sequence). CDR3 size: 15 residues. V lost 3 bases and J 0 bases, leaving 12 bases between the germline ends. The CDR3 DNA is TGTGCCAGCAGCTCAGGGGCCAGACTGAACACTGAAGCTTTCTTT. Translation gives CASSSGARLNTEAFF.

The rearrangement uses TRBV7-9 and TRBJ2-1; 12 nucleotides align to TRBD2. The CDR3 totals 15 residues. V gave up 6 bases and J gave up 4 bases; unmatched junction bases: 4. In germline, CDR1 is SEHNR, CDR2 FQNEAQ (reference sequence). CDR3 sequence reads: CASSPGTSGYNEQFF. The CDR3, as DNA: TGTGCCAGCAGTCCCGGGACTAGCGGGTACAATGAGCAGTTCTTC.

The CDR3 DNA reads as TGTGCCACCAGCAAATTAGGCAATCAGCCCCAGCATTTT. Amino acids: CATSKLGNQPQHF. The chain links TRBV6-5 to TRBJ1-5; D call uncertain. The V gene's germline CDR1 is MNHEY and CDR2 SVGAGI. This CDR3 is 13 amino acids long. V lost 10 bases and J 2 bases, leaving 12 bases between the germline ends.

A few counts support this clone. This sequence joins TRBV7-6 and TRBJ1-4; D perhaps matches TRBD1 (5 bases). CDR3 length: 15 residues. Germline-derived CDR1 and CDR2 are SGHVS and FNYEAQ. V gave up 5 bases and J gave up 5 bases, with 15 bases separating them. The CDR3 region has the DNA TGTGCCAGCAGCAGAGGGATGGGGGGAAATGAAAAACTGTTTTTT. Residues: CASSRGMGGNEKLFF.

The rearrangement links TRBV9 to TRBJ2-3, with 7 bases identical to TRBD2. This CDR3 is built from 12 residues. The germline CDR1 and CDR2 sequences are SGDLS and YYNGEE. The junction had 3 bases not matched to a gene; V was cut back by 5 bases and J by 6 bases. The CDR3 here is CASSILADTQYF. The CDR3 nucleotides are TGTGCCAGCAGTATACTAGCGGATACGCAGTATTTT.

V usage is TRBV28 and J usage is TRBJ2-7; 7 bases are a match to TRBD2. The CDR3 totals 15 residues. The ends lost 3 bases at V and 0 bases at J; junction bases unmatched: 5. Germline assignment: CDR1 MDHEN and CDR2 SYDVKM. The CDR3 sequence: CASSFRGGSSYEQYF. CDR3 nucleotides: TGTGCCAGCAGTTTCCGGGGCGGGAGCTCCTACGAGCAGTACTTC.

This sequence joins TRBV6-5 and TRBJ2-7; D perhaps matches TRBD2 (8 bases). The V end was cut by 2 bases, the J end by 4 bases, with 18 bases between. CDR3 length equals 16 residues. CDR1 and CDR2 (germline): MNHEY, SVGAGI. The CDR3 DNA sequence: TGTGCCAGCAGTTACACCATAGCGGGACAGCAGTACGAGCAGTACTTC. The encoded protein is CASSYTIAGQQYEQYF.

This sequence joins TRBV4-3 and TRBJ2-7, with TRBD2 as a possible D gene (7 bases). Trimming removed 0 bases from V and 0 bases from J, with 24 bases in between. The CDR3 is 20 residues long. CDR1 is LGHNA and CDR2 is YSLEER in the germline V gene. In DNA, the CDR3 is TGCGCCAGCAGCCAAGAGACGGGGGGCGGGACTCTCTGGAGCTCCTACGAGCAGTACTTC. Residues: CASSQETGGGTLWSSYEQYF.

The gene calls are TRBV6-5 and TRBJ1-2; tentative D call: TRBD1 (6 bases). Per the germline V gene, CDR1 is MNHEY and CDR2 is SVGAGI. The germline V and J ends were trimmed by 3 bases and 6 bases, with 17 bases remaining between them. The CDR3 sequence is 15 residues long. For the CDR3, the DNA is TGTGCCAGCAGTTATGGGGGCCAGGGACAAAATGGCTACACCTTC. It is translated as CASSYGGQGQNGYTF.

This rearrangement joins TRBV19 to TRBJ2-3; tentative D call: TRBD2 (5 bases). V gave up 8 bases and J gave up 6 bases, with 18 bases separating them. Germline V lookup: CDR1 LNHDA, CDR2 SQIVND (reference sequence). The CDR3 covers 14 residues. Here the CDR3 reads CASSPSGIRDTQYF. In DNA, the CDR3 is TGTGCCAGTTCCCCGTCGGGGATACGTGATACGCAGTATTTT.

V gene TRBV5-4 combines with J gene TRBJ1-2; tentatively, D is TRBD1 (5 bases). Germline V gives CDR1 SGHNT, CDR2 YYREEE (reference sequence). The CDR3 extends over 13 amino acids. V was pared by 5 bases and J by 4 bases, with 12 bases between. The CDR3 loop reads CASRQTVGYGYTF. In DNA, the CDR3 is TGTGCCAGCAGACAGACAGTCGGCTATGGCTACACCTTC.

The rearrangement links TRBV6-5 to TRBJ2-1; D is unresolved. The CDR3 consists of 15 residues. CDR1 is MNHEY and CDR2 is SVGAGI in the germline V gene. Between the trimmed V and J ends, which lost 2 bases and 1 base, there was a span of 9 bases. In DNA form, the CDR3 reads TGTGCCAGCAGTTACGCCGCTAGATCCTACAATGAGCAGTTCTTC. This sequence encodes CASSYAARSYNEQFF.

As for this clone: The sample carries other DNA sequences with the same CDR3. The rearrangement links TRBV7-2 to TRBJ2-3; D remains unclear. Trimming cost V 1 base and J 2 bases, with 7 bases left between them. CDR1 and CDR2 from the germline V gene are SGHTA and FQGNSA. CDR3 size: 14 residues. CDR3 region: CASSLGPFTDTQYF. In DNA form, the CDR3 reads TGTGCCAGCAGCTTAGGGCCATTCACAGATACGCAGTATTTT.

This chain connects TRBV5-1 to TRBJ2-5; D is perhaps TRBD1 (6 bases). Germline V lookup: CDR1 SGHRS, CDR2 YFSETQ. The CDR3 totals 15 residues. V lost 6 bases and J 3 bases, leaving 18 bases between the germline ends. The CDR3 spells CASNPLGQREETQYF. The DNA of the CDR3 is TGCGCCAGCAACCCCCTCGGACAGCGAGAAGAGACCCAGTACTTC.

The count of this clone is one. The rearrangement links TRBV25-1 to TRBJ2-1, with 10 positions matching TRBD2. The germline gives CDR1 MGHDK, CDR2 SYGVNS. J gave up 10 bases and V 4 bases, and 10 bases lay outside the gene matches. The CDR3 is 15 residues long. DNA for the CDR3: TGTGCCAGCAGTGCCCCTCTAGCGGGAGCCCCAGAGCAGTTCTTC. Amino acid sequence: CASSAPLAGAPEQFF.

This chain connects TRBV5-1 to TRBJ1-1, with D maybe TRBD1 (5 bases). V lost 3 bases, J lost 4 bases, and 13 bases lay in between. CDR1 SGHRS and CDR2 YFSETQ come from the germline V gene. The CDR3 loop spans 14 amino acids. The CDR3 reads CASSSLGDSTEAFF. CDR3 in DNA: TGCGCCAGCAGCTCGCTAGGGGATAGCACTGAAGCTTTCTTT.

The rearrangement links TRBV5-5 to TRBJ1-5; D gene uncertain. Trimming stripped 0 bases from V and 0 bases from J, with 10 bases between. The CDR3 loop spans 16 amino acids. Germline assignment: CDR1 SGHKS and CDR2 YYEKEE (reference sequence). CDR3 sequence: CASSLEDRGSNQPQHF. The CDR3 nucleotides read TGTGCCAGCAGCTTGGAAGACCGAGGTAGCAATCAGCCCCAGCATTTT.

This clone was seen more than once but under ten times. The chain recombines TRBV6-5 with TRBJ1-1; 7 nucleotides line up with TRBD1. Trimming removed 4 bases from V and 1 base from J; junction bases left unmatched: 3. This CDR3 comprises 14 residues. Germline CDR1 MNHEY, CDR2 SVGAGI. The CDR3 loop is CASSSQGRNTEAFF. CDR3 sequence (DNA): TGTGCCAGCAGTTCACAGGGGCGGAACACTGAAGCTTTCTTT.

The J gene is TRBJ1-3, the V gene TRBV12-5; D is unclear. Germline V gives CDR1 LGHNT, CDR2 FRNRAP. This CDR3 comprises 15 residues. Trimming pared 2 bases from V and 0 bases from J, leaving 8 bases between. DNA for the CDR3: TGTGCTAGTGGTTTGTCTTCCGGCTCTGGAAACACCATATATTTT. It codes for CASGLSSGSGNTIYF.